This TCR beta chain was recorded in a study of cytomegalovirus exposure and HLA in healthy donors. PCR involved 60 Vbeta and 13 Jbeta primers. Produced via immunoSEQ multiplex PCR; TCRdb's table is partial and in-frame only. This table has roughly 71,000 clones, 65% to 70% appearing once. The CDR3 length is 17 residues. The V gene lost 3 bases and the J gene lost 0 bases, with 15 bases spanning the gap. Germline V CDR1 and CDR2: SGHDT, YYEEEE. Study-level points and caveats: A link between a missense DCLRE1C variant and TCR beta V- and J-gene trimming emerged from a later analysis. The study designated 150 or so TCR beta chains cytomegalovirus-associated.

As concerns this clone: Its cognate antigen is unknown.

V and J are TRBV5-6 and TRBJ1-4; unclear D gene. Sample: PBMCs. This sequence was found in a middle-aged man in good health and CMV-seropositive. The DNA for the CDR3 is TGTGCCAGCAGCTGGTTCCCGGAGAAGGCAACTAATGAAAAACTGTTTTTT. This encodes CASSWFPEKATNEKLFF.